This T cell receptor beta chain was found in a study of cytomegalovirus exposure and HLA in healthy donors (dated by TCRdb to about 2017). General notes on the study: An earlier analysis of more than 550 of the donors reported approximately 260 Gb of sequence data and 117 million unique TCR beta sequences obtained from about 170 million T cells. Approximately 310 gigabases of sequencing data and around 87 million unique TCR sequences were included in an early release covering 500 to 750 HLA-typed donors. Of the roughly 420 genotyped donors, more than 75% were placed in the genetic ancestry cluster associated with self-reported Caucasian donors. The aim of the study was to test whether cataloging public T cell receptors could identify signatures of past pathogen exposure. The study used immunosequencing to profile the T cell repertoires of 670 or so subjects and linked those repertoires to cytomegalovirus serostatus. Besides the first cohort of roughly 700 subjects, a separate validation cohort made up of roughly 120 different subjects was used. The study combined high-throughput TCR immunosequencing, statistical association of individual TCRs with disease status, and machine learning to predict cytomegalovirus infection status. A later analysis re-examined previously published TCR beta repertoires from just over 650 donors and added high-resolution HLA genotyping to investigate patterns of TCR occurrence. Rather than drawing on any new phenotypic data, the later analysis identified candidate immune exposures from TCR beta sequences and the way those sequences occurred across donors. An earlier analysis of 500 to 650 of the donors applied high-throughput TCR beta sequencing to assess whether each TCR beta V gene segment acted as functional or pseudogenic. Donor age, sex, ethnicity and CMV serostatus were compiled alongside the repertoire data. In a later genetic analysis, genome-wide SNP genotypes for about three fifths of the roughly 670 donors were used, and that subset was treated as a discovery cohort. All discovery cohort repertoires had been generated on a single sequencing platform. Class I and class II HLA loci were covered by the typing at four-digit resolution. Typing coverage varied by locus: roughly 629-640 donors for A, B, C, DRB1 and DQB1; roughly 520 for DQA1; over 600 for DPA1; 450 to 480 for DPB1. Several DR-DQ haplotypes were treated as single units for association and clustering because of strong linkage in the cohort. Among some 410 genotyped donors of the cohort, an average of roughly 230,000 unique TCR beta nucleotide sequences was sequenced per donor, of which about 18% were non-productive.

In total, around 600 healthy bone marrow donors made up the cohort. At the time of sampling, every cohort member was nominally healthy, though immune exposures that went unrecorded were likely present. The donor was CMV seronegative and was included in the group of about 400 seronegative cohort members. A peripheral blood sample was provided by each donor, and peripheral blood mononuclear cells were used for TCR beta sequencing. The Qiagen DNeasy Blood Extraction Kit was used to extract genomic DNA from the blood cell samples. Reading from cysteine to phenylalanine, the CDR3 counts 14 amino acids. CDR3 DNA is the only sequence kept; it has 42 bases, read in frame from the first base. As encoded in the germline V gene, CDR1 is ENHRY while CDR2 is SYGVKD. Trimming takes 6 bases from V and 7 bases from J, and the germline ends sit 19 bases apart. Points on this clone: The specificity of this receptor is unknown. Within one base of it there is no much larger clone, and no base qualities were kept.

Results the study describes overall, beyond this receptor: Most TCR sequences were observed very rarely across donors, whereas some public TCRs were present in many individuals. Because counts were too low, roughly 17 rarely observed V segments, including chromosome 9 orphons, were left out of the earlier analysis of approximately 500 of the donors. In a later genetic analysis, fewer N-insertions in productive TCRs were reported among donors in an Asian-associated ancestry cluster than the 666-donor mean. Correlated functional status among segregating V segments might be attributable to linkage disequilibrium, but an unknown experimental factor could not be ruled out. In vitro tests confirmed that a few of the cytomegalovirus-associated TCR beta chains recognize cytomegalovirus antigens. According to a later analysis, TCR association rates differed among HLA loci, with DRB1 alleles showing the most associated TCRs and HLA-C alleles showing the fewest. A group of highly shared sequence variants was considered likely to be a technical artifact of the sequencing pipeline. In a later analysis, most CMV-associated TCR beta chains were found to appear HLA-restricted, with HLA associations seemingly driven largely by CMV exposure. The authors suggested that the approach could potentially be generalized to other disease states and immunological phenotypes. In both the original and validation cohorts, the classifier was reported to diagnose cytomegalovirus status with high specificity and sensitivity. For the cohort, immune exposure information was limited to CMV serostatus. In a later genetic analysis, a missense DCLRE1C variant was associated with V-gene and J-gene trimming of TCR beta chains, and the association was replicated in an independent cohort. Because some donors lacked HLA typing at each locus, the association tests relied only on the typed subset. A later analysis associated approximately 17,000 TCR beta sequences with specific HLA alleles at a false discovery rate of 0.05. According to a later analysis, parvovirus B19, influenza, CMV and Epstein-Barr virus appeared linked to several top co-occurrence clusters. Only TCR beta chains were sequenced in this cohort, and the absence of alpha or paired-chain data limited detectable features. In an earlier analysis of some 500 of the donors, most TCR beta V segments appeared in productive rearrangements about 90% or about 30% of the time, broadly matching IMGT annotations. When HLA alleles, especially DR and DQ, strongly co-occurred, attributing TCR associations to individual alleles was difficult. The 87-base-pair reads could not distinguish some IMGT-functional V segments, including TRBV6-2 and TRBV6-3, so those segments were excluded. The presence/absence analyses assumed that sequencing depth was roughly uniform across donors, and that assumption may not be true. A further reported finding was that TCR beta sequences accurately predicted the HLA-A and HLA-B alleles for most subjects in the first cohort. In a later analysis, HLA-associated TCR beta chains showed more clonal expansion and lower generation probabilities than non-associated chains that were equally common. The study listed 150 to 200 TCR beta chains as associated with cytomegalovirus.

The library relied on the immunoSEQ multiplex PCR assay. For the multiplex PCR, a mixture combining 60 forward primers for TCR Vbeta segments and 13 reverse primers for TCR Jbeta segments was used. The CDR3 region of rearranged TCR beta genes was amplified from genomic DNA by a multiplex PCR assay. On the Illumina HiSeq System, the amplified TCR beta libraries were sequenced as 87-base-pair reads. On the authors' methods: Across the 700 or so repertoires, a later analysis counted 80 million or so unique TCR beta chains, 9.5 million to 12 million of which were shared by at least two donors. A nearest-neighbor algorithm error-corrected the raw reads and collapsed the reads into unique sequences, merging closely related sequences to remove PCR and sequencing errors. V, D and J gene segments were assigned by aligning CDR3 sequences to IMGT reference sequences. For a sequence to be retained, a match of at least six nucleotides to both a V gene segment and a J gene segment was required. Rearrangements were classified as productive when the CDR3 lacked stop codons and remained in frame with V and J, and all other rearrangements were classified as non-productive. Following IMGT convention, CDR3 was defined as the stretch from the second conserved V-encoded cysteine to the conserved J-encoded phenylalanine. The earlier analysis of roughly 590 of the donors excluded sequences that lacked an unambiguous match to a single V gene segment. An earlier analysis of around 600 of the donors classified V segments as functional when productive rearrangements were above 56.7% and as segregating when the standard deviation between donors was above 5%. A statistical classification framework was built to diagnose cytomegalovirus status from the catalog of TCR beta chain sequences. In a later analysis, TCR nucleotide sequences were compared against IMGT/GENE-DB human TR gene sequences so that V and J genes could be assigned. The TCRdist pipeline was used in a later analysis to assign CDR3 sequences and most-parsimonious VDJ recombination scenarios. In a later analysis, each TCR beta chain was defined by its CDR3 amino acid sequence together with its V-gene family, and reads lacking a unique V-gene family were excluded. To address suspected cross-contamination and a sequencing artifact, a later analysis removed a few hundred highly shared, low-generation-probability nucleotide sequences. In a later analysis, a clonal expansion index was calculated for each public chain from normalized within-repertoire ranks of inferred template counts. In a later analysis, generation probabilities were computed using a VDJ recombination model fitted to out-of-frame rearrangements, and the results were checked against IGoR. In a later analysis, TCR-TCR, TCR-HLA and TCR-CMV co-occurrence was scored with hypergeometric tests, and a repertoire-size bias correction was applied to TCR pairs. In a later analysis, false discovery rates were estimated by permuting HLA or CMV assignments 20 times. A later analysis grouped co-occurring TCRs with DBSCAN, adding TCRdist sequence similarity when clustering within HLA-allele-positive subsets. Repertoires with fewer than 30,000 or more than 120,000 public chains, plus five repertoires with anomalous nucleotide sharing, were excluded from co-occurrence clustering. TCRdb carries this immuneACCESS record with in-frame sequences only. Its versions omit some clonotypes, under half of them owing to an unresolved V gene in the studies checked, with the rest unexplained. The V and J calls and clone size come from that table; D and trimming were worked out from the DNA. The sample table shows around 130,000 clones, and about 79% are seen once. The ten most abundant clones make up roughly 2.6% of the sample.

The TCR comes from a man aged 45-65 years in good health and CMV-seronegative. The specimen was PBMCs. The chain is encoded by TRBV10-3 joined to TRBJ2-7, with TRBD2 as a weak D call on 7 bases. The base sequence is TGTGCCATCAGGGAGGGGGAGGGTCTGAAGGAGCAGTACTTC. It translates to CAIREGEGLKEQYF.